This T cell receptor beta chain was documented in a study of cytomegalovirus exposure and HLA in healthy donors (dated by TCRdb to the late 2010s). With respect to the entire study: An earlier analysis of several hundred of the donors reported about 290 Gb of sequence data and 117 million unique TCR beta sequences from around 200 million T cells. About 280 gigabases of sequencing data and 70 million to 100 million unique TCR sequences made up an early release that covered several hundred HLA-typed donors. Among the approximately 400 genotyped donors, approximately 82% belonged to the genetic ancestry cluster associated with self-reported Caucasian donors. The study aimed to test whether signatures of past pathogen exposure could be identified by cataloging public T cell receptors. The study used immunosequencing to profile the T cell repertoires of approximately 640 subjects and linked those repertoires to cytomegalovirus serostatus. In addition to the first cohort of approximately 670 subjects, a separate validation cohort of over 90 different subjects was used. High-throughput TCR immunosequencing, statistical association of individual TCRs with disease status, and machine learning were combined to predict cytomegalovirus infection status. To study patterns of TCR occurrence, a later analysis re-analyzed previously published TCR beta repertoires from several hundred donors and added high-resolution HLA genotyping. Rather than drawing on any new phenotypic data, the later analysis identified candidate immune exposures from TCR beta sequences and the way those sequences occurred across donors. To decide whether each TCR beta V gene segment behaved as functional or pseudogenic, an earlier analysis of approximately 620 of the donors relied on high-throughput TCR beta sequencing. Donor age, sex, ethnicity and CMV serostatus were compiled alongside the repertoire data. Genome-wide SNP genotypes for about 60% of the 666 donors were used in a later genetic analysis, which treated that subset as a discovery cohort. Every repertoire in the discovery cohort had been generated on one and the same sequencing platform. HLA typing covered class I and class II loci at four-digit resolution. The number of typed donors differed by locus: roughly 629-630 for A, B, C, DRB1 and DQB1; some 540 for DQA1; some 610 for DPA1; and about 450 for DPB1. About five DR-DQ haplotypes were handled as single units for association and clustering, since linkage in the cohort was strong. Across 398 genotyped donors of the cohort, an average of approximately 220,000 unique TCR beta nucleotide sequences per donor were sequenced, and roughly a sixth of those sequences were non-productive.

The V end gives up 5 bases and the J end 6 bases, leaving 6 bases in the junction not matched to a gene. There are 14 amino acids in the CDR3, from cysteine to phenylalanine inclusive. Only the CDR3 region is kept as DNA, spanning 42 bases read in frame from base 1. CDR1 LNHDA and CDR2 SQIVND are derived from the germline V gene (reference sequence). The library was prepared using the immunoSEQ multiplex PCR assay. The multiplex PCR relied on a mix of 60 forward primers for TCR Vbeta segments and 13 reverse primers for TCR Jbeta segments. The CDR3 region of rearranged TCR beta genes was amplified from genomic DNA with a multiplex PCR assay. Amplified TCR beta libraries were sequenced as 87-base-pair reads on the Illumina HiSeq System. Under the source paper's analysis protocol: In a later analysis, about 80 million unique TCR beta chains were counted across the approximately 640 repertoires, and roughly 11 million of these chains were shared by at least two donors. To remove PCR and sequencing errors, raw reads were error-corrected and collapsed into unique sequences using a nearest-neighbor algorithm that merged closely related sequences. Alignment of CDR3 sequences to IMGT reference sequences was used to assign V, D and J gene segments. Each retained sequence needed at least a six-nucleotide match to both a V gene segment and a J gene segment. A rearrangement was called productive if the CDR3 had no stop codons and remained in frame with V and J, and every other rearrangement was called non-productive. CDR3 was defined by IMGT convention, running from the second conserved V-encoded cysteine to the conserved J-encoded phenylalanine. The earlier analysis of about 560 of the donors excluded any sequence lacking an unambiguous match to a single V gene segment. In an earlier analysis of a few hundred of the donors, a V segment was called functional when productive rearrangements were above 56.7%, and segregating when the standard deviation between donors exceeded 5%. A statistical classification framework was developed to diagnose cytomegalovirus status using the catalog of TCR beta chain sequences. A later analysis assigned V and J genes by comparing TCR nucleotide sequences with IMGT/GENE-DB human TR gene sequences. In a later analysis, CDR3 sequences and most-parsimonious VDJ recombination scenarios were assigned using the TCRdist pipeline. In a later analysis, each TCR beta chain was defined by its CDR3 amino acid sequence together with its V-gene family, and reads lacking a unique V-gene family were excluded. As a way to deal with suspected cross-contamination and a sequencing artifact, a later analysis dropped approximately 570 nucleotide sequences that were highly shared and had low generation probability. A later analysis calculated a clonal expansion index for each public chain from normalized within-repertoire ranks of inferred template counts. In a later analysis, generation probabilities were computed using a VDJ recombination model fitted to out-of-frame rearrangements, and the results were checked against IGoR. A later analysis scored TCR-TCR, TCR-HLA and TCR-CMV co-occurrence with hypergeometric tests, applying a repertoire-size bias correction to TCR pairs. A later analysis estimated false discovery rates by permuting HLA or CMV assignments 20 times. In a later analysis, co-occurring TCRs were grouped with DBSCAN, and TCRdist sequence similarity was added when clustering was performed within HLA-allele-positive subsets. Repertoires with fewer than 30,000 or more than 120,000 public chains, plus five repertoires with anomalous nucleotide sharing, were excluded from co-occurrence clustering. TCRdb's version of the immuneACCESS table is confined to in-frame rearrangements and falls short of the full clone set. An unresolved V gene accounts for under half of the shortfall where checked; the remainder is of unknown origin. For V, J and clone size, that table is used; D and trimming come from the DNA. The sample records some 200,000 clones, over 70% of which are singletons. The ten biggest clones cover approximately 3.9% of the sample.

A remark on this clone: Its target antigen remains unknown. The record has no base qualities; no much larger clone is one base away.

Points the paper makes about the study in general: In a later analysis, several top co-occurrence clusters were reported to appear linked to parvovirus B19, influenza, CMV and Epstein-Barr virus. V-gene and J-gene trimming of TCR beta chains was associated with a missense DCLRE1C variant in a later genetic analysis, and the association was replicated in an independent cohort. When HLA alleles, especially DR and DQ, strongly co-occurred, attributing TCR associations to individual alleles was difficult. For the cohort, immune exposure information was limited to CMV serostatus. In an earlier analysis of over 550 of the donors, most TCR beta V segments were observed in productive rearrangements about 90% or about 30% of the time, broadly matching IMGT annotations. In this cohort, only TCR beta chains were sequenced, and detectable features were limited by the absence of alpha or paired-chain data. In a later analysis, most CMV-associated TCR beta chains were found to appear HLA-restricted, with HLA associations seemingly driven largely by CMV exposure. According to the authors, the approach could potentially be generalized to other disease states and immunological phenotypes. In vitro tests confirmed that a few of the cytomegalovirus-associated TCR beta chains recognize cytomegalovirus antigens. In a later analysis, the rate of TCR association differed among HLA loci, with DRB1 alleles having the most associated TCRs and HLA-C alleles having the fewest. A total of 150 to 200 TCR beta chains were listed by the study as associated with cytomegalovirus. A later analysis found that HLA-associated TCR beta chains were more clonally expanded and had lower generation probabilities than equally common non-associated chains. Presence/absence analyses assumed roughly uniform sequencing depth across donors, an assumption that may not hold. Some IMGT-functional V segments, including TRBV6-2 and TRBV6-3, could not be distinguished by the 87-base-pair reads and were therefore excluded. Because HLA typing was missing for some donors at each locus, association tests included only the typed subset. The earlier analysis of 587 of the donors excluded some 15 rarely observed V segments, including chromosome 9 orphons, because counts were too low. Specific HLA alleles were associated with over 15,000 TCR beta sequences at a false discovery rate of 0.05 in a later analysis. Most TCR sequences were observed very rarely across donors, whereas some public TCRs were present in many individuals. The sequencing pipeline was judged likely to have produced a cluster of highly shared sequence variants as a technical artifact. Correlated functional status among segregating V segments might reflect linkage disequilibrium, but an unknown experimental factor could not be ruled out. Compared with the approximately 700-donor mean, donors in an Asian-associated ancestry cluster had fewer N-insertions in productive TCRs, according to a later genetic analysis. A further reported finding was that TCR beta sequences accurately predicted the HLA-A and HLA-B alleles for most subjects in the first cohort. The classifier was reported to diagnose cytomegalovirus status with high specificity and sensitivity in both the original cohort and the validation cohort.

The cohort was made up of 666 healthy bone marrow donors. At the time of sampling, all cohort members were nominally healthy, though unrecorded immune exposures were likely present. The donor tested CMV seronegative and was one of the 352 seronegative cohort members. Each donor provided a peripheral blood sample, and peripheral blood mononuclear cells were used for TCR beta sequencing. Genomic DNA was extracted from the blood cell samples with the Qiagen DNeasy Blood Extraction Kit. Sequences were obtained from PBMCs. The chain is encoded by TRBV19 joined to TRBJ1-1, with TRBD1 matching 10 junction bases. This receptor was obtained from a man aged 50-60 years in good health and CMV-seronegative. This receptor has the CDR3 CASSYGTGVAEAFF. The DNA reads TGTGCCAGTAGTTACGGGACAGGGGTCGCTGAAGCTTTCTTT.